These 29 T cell receptor beta chains were sequenced from one sample in a study of T cell responses to AZD1222 COVID-19 vaccine. Some clones are missing from TCRdb's copy, which holds only in-frame ones; the method was immunoSEQ multiplex PCR. The repertoire includes 100,000 to 150,000 clones, 80% to 90% of them detected once, and around 20% sits in the top ten. The material sequenced was peripheral blood, taken on day 0 of AZD1222 vaccination. Receptor source: an adult in good health.

The chain is built from TRBV2 and TRBJ2-2; weak D call: TRBD1 (5 bases). This CDR3 is built from 15 residues. Trimming removed 6 bases at V and 1 base at J, with 12 bases between. The germline gives CDR1 SNHLY, CDR2 FYNNEI. CDR3 DNA sequence: TGTGCCAGCAGGACCTTAACAGGGAACACCGGGGAGCTGTTTTTT. The encoded protein is CASRTLTGNTGELFF.

The sample holds one count of this clone. The rearrangement links TRBV14 to TRBJ1-4; perhaps TRBD1 as D (5 bases). Deletions cut 4 bases from V and 0 bases from J, with 24 bases between. Germline values: CDR1 SGHDN, CDR2 FVKESK. CDR3 size: 20 residues. Here the CDR3 reads CASSLTSRDLISATNEKLFF. CDR3 DNA: TGTGCCAGCAGCCTTACTTCCCGGGACCTAATATCTGCAACTAATGAAAAACTGTTTTTT.

The chain recombines TRBV6-5 with TRBJ2-2; 7 bases are shared with TRBD2. The V segment lost 4 bases and the J segment 7 bases; nucleotides outside the gene matches: 3. The CDR3 length is 13 residues. Per germline, CDR1 MNHEY and CDR2 SVGAGI. The CDR3 nucleotides are TGTGCCAGCAGTTTCCCGGGAGGCGGGGAGCTGTTTTTT. The encoded protein is CASSFPGGGELFF.

The chain carries TRBV28 and TRBJ1-1; the match to TRBD1 covers 7 bases. The V gene's germline CDR1 is MDHEN and CDR2 SYDVKM. Germline trimming cut 7 bases from V and 0 bases from J; bases unmatched to any gene: 14. This CDR3 contains 17 residues. The CDR3 here is CASKPRQGGFMNTEAFF. CDR3 sequence (DNA): TGTGCCAGCAAACCACGACAGGGTGGGTTTATGAACACTGAAGCTTTCTTT.

The genes are TRBV10-2 and TRBJ2-7; TRBD1 agrees at 11 bases. The CDR3 extends over 12 amino acids. Looked up from germline, CDR1 is WSHSY and CDR2 is SAAADI. The trim removed 10 bases at V and 5 bases at J, leaving 4 bases unmatched. CDR3 residues: CATWTGGHEQYF. CDR3 sequence (DNA): TGCGCCACCTGGACAGGGGGCCACGAGCAGTACTTC.

This chain links TRBV6-5 with TRBJ1-1; D gene ambiguous. Germline V gene lookup returns CDR1 MNHEY and CDR2 SVGAGI. CDR3 length: 14 amino acids. Deletions cut 6 bases from V and 0 bases from J, with 11 bases between. The DNA for the CDR3 is TGTGCCAGCAGCCGAGGAGGACTGAACACTGAAGCTTTCTTT. Translating it yields CASSRGGLNTEAFF.

The chain uses TRBV5-1 and TRBJ1-2; tentative D call: TRBD1 (6 bases). V lost 0 bases and J lost 7, with 10 bases in between. Looked up from germline, CDR1 is SGHRS and CDR2 is YFSETQ. The CDR3 extends over 13 amino acids. The CDR3 here is CASSLAPTGGYTF. Written as DNA, the CDR3 is TGCGCCAGCAGCTTGGCCCCGACAGGTGGCTACACCTTC.

J is TRBJ1-1 and V is TRBV5-1; possibly TRBD1 for D (6 bases). Trimming pared 4 bases from V and 0 bases from J, leaving 13 bases between. Germline V CDR1 and CDR2: SGHRS, YFSETQ. The CDR3 has 15 residues. CDR3 region: CASSPQGSLNTEAFF. DNA for the CDR3: TGCGCCAGCAGCCCGCAGGGGAGCTTGAACACTGAAGCTTTCTTT.

The rearrangement links TRBV5-1 to TRBJ1-5; D gene ambiguous. The V end was cut by 0 bases, the J end by 0 bases, with 7 bases between. The CDR3 runs to 15 residues. Germline CDR1 SGHRS, CDR2 YFSETQ. The CDR3 DNA sequence: TGCGCCAGCAGCTTGGCGGGTACTAGCAATCAGCCCCAGCATTTT. Amino acids: CASSLAGTSNQPQHF.

This rearrangement joins TRBV6-2 or TRBV6-3 to TRBJ2-1; 7 bases line up with TRBD2. The CDR3 covers 17 residues. Losses at the gene ends were 0 bases for V and 4 bases for J; bases not matched to a gene: 9. Germline values: CDR1 MNHEY, CDR2 SVGEGT. CDR3 nucleotides: TGTGCCAGCAGTTACTCGATGGGGGGGGTCTATTACAATGAGCAGTTCTTC. This gives the protein CASSYSMGGVYYNEQFF.

This rearrangement joins TRBV12-3 or TRBV12-4 to TRBJ1-2; D may be TRBD1 (6 bases). The CDR3 consists of 13 residues. V gave up 6 bases and J gave up 7 bases, with 15 bases separating them. CDR3 bases: TGTGCCAGCAGCCCGGGTCGGGGGCCTGGCTACACCTTC. Its translation is CASSPGRGPGYTF.

The chain couples TRBV5-1 to TRBJ2-1; TRBD2 matches at 8 bases. From germline, CDR1 is SGHRS and CDR2 YFSETQ. V shed 2 bases, J shed 4 bases, and the junction held 8 bases outside the gene matches. This CDR3 contains 16 residues. CDR3 in amino acids: CASSFSGVIPYNEQFF. The CDR3 DNA is TGCGCCAGCAGCTTTAGCGGGGTCATCCCATACAATGAGCAGTTCTTC.

This sequence joins TRBV6-5 and TRBJ1-4; 9 bases match TRBD1. Germline V lookup: CDR1 MNHEY, CDR2 SVGAGI. The V segment lost 6 bases and the J segment 7 bases; nucleotides outside the gene matches: 6. This CDR3 is 14 amino acids long. The CDR3 sequence is CASSHRGLGEKLFF. The CDR3 DNA reads as TGTGCCAGCAGCCACAGGGGGCTGGGTGAAAAACTGTTTTTT.

The table lists this clone with a count of one. The chain recombines TRBV4-1 with TRBJ2-1; 9 bases agree with TRBD1. The trim removed 6 bases at V and 6 bases at J, leaving 3 bases unmatched. CDR1 is MGHRA and CDR2 is YSYEKL in the germline V gene. This CDR3 is 13 amino acids long. In DNA, the CDR3 is TGCGCCAGCAGGGGGACAGGGAGCAATGAGCAGTTCTTC. Residues: CASRGTGSNEQFF.

V usage is TRBV28 and J usage is TRBJ2-1; D not certain. The germline CDR1 and CDR2 sequences are MDHEN and SYDVKM. The CDR3 runs to 13 residues. Trimming took 6 bases from V and 7 from J, leaving 13 bases between them. CDR3 sequence (DNA): TGTGCCAGCAGCCCTAGACTGGAGAATGAGCAGTTCTTC. It specifies CASSPRLENEQFF.

The chain combines TRBV5-5 with TRBJ1-1; D ambiguous. From germline, CDR1 is SGHKS and CDR2 YYEKEE (reference sequence). V was clipped by 1 base and J by 3 bases, with 10 bases between them. CDR3 length: 14 amino acids. CDR3 residues: CASSLFEDYTEAFF. Written as DNA, the CDR3 is TGTGCCAGCAGCTTGTTCGAGGACTACACTGAAGCTTTCTTT.

This rearrangement joins TRBV9 to TRBJ1-6, with 7 bases fitting TRBD1. Germline lookup yields CDR1 SGDLS and CDR2 YYNGEE. With 4 bases clipped from V and 0 bases from J, the junction kept 4 bases outside the gene matches. This CDR3 is built from 16 residues. CDR3 region: CASSTHRGSYNSPLHF. CDR3 bases: TGTGCCAGCAGCACCCACAGGGGCTCCTATAATTCACCCCTCCACTTT.

This clone has a single count. The CDR3 DNA follows: TGTGCCACCAGCAGAGACAGGGGGGGGAACACTGAAGCTTTCTTT. The encoded protein is CATSRDRGGNTEAFF. The chain is built from TRBV15 and TRBJ1-1; the match to TRBD1 covers 7 bases. The germline CDR1 and CDR2 sequences are LNHNV and YYDKDF (reference sequence). CDR3 length: 15 amino acids. V was clipped by 0 bases and J by 1 base; unmatched bases: 2.

The genes are TRBV2 and TRBJ1-1; weak D call: TRBD1 (5 bases). Trimming took off 7 bases at V and 4 bases at J, with 10 bases between the two ends. In germline, CDR1 is SNHLY, CDR2 FYNNEI. This CDR3 spans 12 amino acids. CDR3 amino acids: CASNGGGTEAFF. As DNA, the CDR3 is TGTGCCAGCAACGGTGGGGGCACTGAAGCTTTCTTT.

This chain joins TRBV7-2 and TRBJ2-2; TRBD2 agrees at 9 bases. With V trimmed by 2 bases and J by 7 bases, 5 bases remained unmatched. CDR1 is SGHTA, CDR2 FQGNSA, per germline. CDR3 length: 15 amino acids. CDR3 sequence (DNA): TGTGCCAGCAGCTTAAGCGGGGGGACGGGCGGGGAGCTGTTTTTT. Translating it yields CASSLSGGTGGELFF.

The chain couples TRBV7-9 to TRBJ2-7; D gene unclear. CDR1 SEHNR and CDR2 FQNEAQ come from the germline V gene (reference sequence). V gave up 5 bases and J gave up 5 bases, with 13 bases separating them. The CDR3 runs to 13 residues. CDR3 sequence reads: CASSPRRVDEQYF. CDR3 sequence (DNA): TGTGCCAGCAGCCCCCGAAGGGTGGACGAGCAGTACTTC. Full variable domain (remainder filled in from reference TRBV7-9 and TRBJ2-7): DTGVSQNPRHKITKRGQNVTFRCDPISEHNRLYWYRQTLGQGPEFLTYFQNEAQLEKSRLLSDRFSAERPKGSFSTLEIQRTEQGDSAMYLCASSPRRVDEQYFGPGTRLTVT.

This chain uses TRBV4-1 with TRBJ1-1, with a tentative D call TRBD1 (5 bases). Trimming took off 1 base at V and 3 bases at J, with 12 bases between the two ends. Germline lookup yields CDR1 MGHRA and CDR2 YSYEKL. This CDR3 comprises 15 residues. The CDR3 protein is CASSQGYRGYTEAFF. As DNA, the CDR3 is TGCGCCAGCAGCCAAGGTTATCGGGGGTACACTGAAGCTTTCTTT.

The chain is built from TRBV18 and TRBJ1-5, with 11 bases identical to TRBD1. After removal of 5 bases from V and 5 bases from J, the junction contained 5 bases not matched to a gene. The CDR3 length is 15 residues. In germline, CDR1 is KGHSH, CDR2 LQKENI. The CDR3 region has the DNA TGTGCCAGCTCAAGGGACAGGGGGACATATCAGCCCCAGCATTTT. As protein: CASSRDRGTYQPQHF.

The chain links TRBV6-6 to TRBJ1-2; D not certain. CDR1 and CDR2 from the germline V gene are MNHNY and SVGAGI (reference sequence). The length of the CDR3 is 15 residues. The V gene lost 5 bases and the J gene lost 2 bases, with 15 bases spanning the gap. CDR3 nucleotides: TGTGCCAGCAGTCGGACGGGGTCAGTCAACTATGGCTACACCTTC. This sequence encodes CASSRTGSVNYGYTF.

V usage is TRBV28 and J usage is TRBJ1-1; 7 bases fit TRBD1. V lost 5 bases, J lost 3 bases, and 9 bases stayed unmatched. This CDR3 comprises 15 residues. The germline gives CDR1 MDHEN, CDR2 SYDVKM. The CDR3 sequence is CASSTLRGGHTEAFF. The DNA of the CDR3 is TGTGCCAGCAGTACCCTCAGGGGGGGGCACACTGAAGCTTTCTTT.

The V and J genes are TRBV5-1 and TRBJ2-1, with a possible D match to TRBD1 (6 bases). Trimming removed 0 bases from V and 7 bases from J, with 17 bases in between. Per germline, CDR1 SGHRS and CDR2 YFSETQ. The CDR3 spans 16 residues. The DNA of the CDR3 is TGCGCCAGCAGCTTGGTCCAGGCAGGGGCAGGGAATGAGCAGTTCTTC. Residues: CASSLVQAGAGNEQFF. Based on the CDR3 plus reference TRBV5-1 and TRBJ2-1, the full variable domain is KAGVTQTPRYLIKTRGQQVTLSCSPISGHRSVSWYQQTPGQGLQFLFEYFSETQRNKGNFPGRFSGRQFSNSRSEMNVSTLELGDSALYLCASSLVQAGAGNEQFFGPGTRLTVL.

This chain connects TRBV28 to TRBJ1-2; possible D gene TRBD1, 5 bases. V dropped 8 bases and J dropped 7 bases, with 23 bases sitting between them. There are 15 residues in the CDR3. Germline V CDR1 and CDR2: MDHEN, SYDVKM. The CDR3 nucleotides read TGTGCCAGCGCCACGGCGGGCAGGGAGGCGGCTGGCTACACCTTC. Translating it yields CASATAGREAAGYTF.

The CDR3 reads CATSRDDRGSTDTQYF. The CDR3 DNA reads as TGTGCCACCAGCAGAGATGATCGGGGAAGCACAGATACGCAGTATTTT. The chain uses TRBV15 and TRBJ2-3, with D possibly being TRBD2 (5 bases). The length of the CDR3 is 16 residues. V was shortened by 0 bases and J by 0 bases, with 10 bases between the two germline ends. Per germline, CDR1 LNHNV and CDR2 YYDKDF (reference sequence).

In this sample, this clone turned up once. This chain joins TRBV6-5 and TRBJ2-7; 9 positions match TRBD1. Germline V gene data show CDR1 as MNHEY and CDR2 as SVGAGI. Losses at the gene ends were 2 bases for V and 5 bases for J; bases not matched to a gene: 1. The CDR3 is 13 residues long. This chain's CDR3 is CASSYGTGHEQYF. CDR3 sequence (DNA): TGTGCCAGCAGTTACGGGACAGGGCACGAGCAGTACTTC.